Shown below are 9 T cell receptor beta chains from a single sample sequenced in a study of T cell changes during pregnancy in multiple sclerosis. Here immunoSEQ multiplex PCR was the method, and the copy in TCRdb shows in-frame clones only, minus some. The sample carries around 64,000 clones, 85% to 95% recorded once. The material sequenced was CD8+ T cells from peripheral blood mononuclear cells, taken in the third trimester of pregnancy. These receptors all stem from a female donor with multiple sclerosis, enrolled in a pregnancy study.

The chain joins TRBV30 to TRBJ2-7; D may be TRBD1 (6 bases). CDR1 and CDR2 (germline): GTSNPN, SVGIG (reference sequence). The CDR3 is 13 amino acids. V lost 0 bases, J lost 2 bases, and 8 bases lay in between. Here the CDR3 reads CAWSVTGPYEQYF. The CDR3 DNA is TGTGCCTGGAGTGTTACAGGGCCCTACGAGCAGTACTTC.

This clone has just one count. The CDR3 DNA reads as TGTGCCAGTAGTACTTCGACAGGTCTGGATACGCAGTATTTT. This gives the protein CASSTSTGLDTQYF. The chain is built from TRBV19 and TRBJ2-3, with D possibly matching TRBD1 (6 bases). Germline V gene data show CDR1 as LNHDA and CDR2 as SQIVND (reference sequence). Trimming removed 4 bases from V and 6 bases from J, with 14 bases in between. CDR3 length equals 14 residues.

CDR3 protein: CASSLGQSYEQYF. The CDR3 nucleotides read TGTGCCAGCAGCTTGGGACAGAGCTACGAGCAGTACTTC. The rearrangement uses TRBV5-6 and TRBJ2-7; D may be TRBD1 (5 bases). In germline, CDR1 is SGHDT, CDR2 YYEEEE. The CDR3 spans 13 residues. V lost 0 bases and J lost 3, with 7 bases in between.

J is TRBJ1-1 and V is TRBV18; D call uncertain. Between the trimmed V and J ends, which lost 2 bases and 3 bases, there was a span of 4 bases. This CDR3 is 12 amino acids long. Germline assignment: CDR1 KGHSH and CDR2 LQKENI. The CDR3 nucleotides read TGTGCCAGCTCACCAGAGGACACTGAAGCTTTCTTT. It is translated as CASSPEDTEAFF.

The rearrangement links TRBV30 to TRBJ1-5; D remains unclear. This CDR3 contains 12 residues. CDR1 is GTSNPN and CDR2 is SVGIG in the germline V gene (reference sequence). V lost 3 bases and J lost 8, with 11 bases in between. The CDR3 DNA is TGTGCCTGGAGCCCTGATACGGAGCCCCAGCATTTT. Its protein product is CAWSPDTEPQHF.

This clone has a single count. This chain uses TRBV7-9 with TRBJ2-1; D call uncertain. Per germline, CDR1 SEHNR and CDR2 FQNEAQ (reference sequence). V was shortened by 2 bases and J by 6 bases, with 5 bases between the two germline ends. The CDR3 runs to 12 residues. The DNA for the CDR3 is TGTGCCAGCAGCTTATTCAGCAATGAGCAGTTCTTC. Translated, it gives CASSLFSNEQFF.

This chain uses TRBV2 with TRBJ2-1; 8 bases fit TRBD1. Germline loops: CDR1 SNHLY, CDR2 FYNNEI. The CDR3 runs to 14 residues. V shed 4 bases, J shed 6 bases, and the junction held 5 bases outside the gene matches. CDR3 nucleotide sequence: TGTGCCAGCAGTGCAGGACAGGGTATCAATGAGCAGTTCTTC. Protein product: CASSAGQGINEQFF.

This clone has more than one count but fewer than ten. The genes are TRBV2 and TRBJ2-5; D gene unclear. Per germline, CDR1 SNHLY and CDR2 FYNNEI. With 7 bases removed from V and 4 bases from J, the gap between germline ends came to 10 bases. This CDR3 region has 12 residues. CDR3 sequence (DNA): TGTGCCAGCAACCCTAGTGGAGAGACCCAGTACTTC. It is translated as CASNPSGETQYF.

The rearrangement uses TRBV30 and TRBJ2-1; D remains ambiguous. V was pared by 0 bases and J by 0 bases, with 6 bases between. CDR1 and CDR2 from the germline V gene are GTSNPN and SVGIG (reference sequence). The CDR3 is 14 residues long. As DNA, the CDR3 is TGTGCCTGGAGTGTCATGGCCTCCTACAATGAGCAGTTCTTC. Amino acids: CAWSVMASYNEQFF.